Shown below are 17 T cell receptor beta chains from a single sample sequenced in a study of blood T cell repertoires in COVID-19. Sequencing was performed with immunoSEQ multiplex PCR; in TCRdb, only in-frame clones are kept and a portion is missing. The sample shows tens of thousands of clones, about 86% of them seen only once. The sequenced sample was peripheral blood. These receptor sequences come from a man aged 35-49 years with acute or convalescent COVID-19.

This chain connects TRBV7-2 to TRBJ2-7, with 11 bases identical to TRBD1. This CDR3 spans 15 amino acids. The germline V gene encodes CDR1 SGHTA and CDR2 FQGNSA. V gave up 4 bases and J gave up 0 bases; unmatched junction bases: 2. Here the CDR3 reads CASSSGTGGSYEQYF. The CDR3 nucleotides read TGTGCCAGCAGCTCCGGGACAGGGGGCTCCTACGAGCAGTACTTC.

This clone came up once. J is TRBJ1-6 and V is TRBV6-5; 10 bases line up with TRBD1. CDR1 MNHEY and CDR2 SVGAGI come from the germline V gene. Germline trimming cut 7 bases from V and 6 bases from J; bases unmatched to any gene: 3. The length of the CDR3 is 14 residues. CDR3 amino acids: CASKGQGFNSPLHF. The CDR3 DNA reads TGTGCCAGCAAGGGACAGGGGTTTAATTCACCCCTCCACTTT.

A single count supports this clone. The V gene is TRBV5-1, the J gene TRBJ1-6, with 8 bases matching TRBD1. Germline V gives CDR1 SGHRS, CDR2 YFSETQ. CDR3 size: 14 residues. V dropped 2 bases and J dropped 7; count of bases not matched to a gene: 2. The CDR3: CASSFGQGNSPLHF. For the CDR3, the DNA is TGCGCCAGCAGCTTCGGACAGGGCAATTCACCCCTCCACTTT.

This chain uses TRBV16 with TRBJ2-7; 9 nucleotides agree with TRBD1. With V trimmed by 1 base and J by 4 bases, 2 bases remained unmatched. The germline V gene encodes CDR1 KGHSY and CDR2 FQNENV. The CDR3 covers 14 residues. The CDR3 here is CASSQWDRAYEQYF. For the CDR3, the DNA is TGTGCCAGCAGCCAATGGGACAGGGCGTACGAGCAGTACTTC.

This chain links TRBV5-1 with TRBJ2-7, with 8 bases aligning to TRBD1. The CDR3 consists of 14 residues. CDR1 and CDR2 from the germline V gene are SGHRS and YFSETQ. V lost 3 bases and J lost 2; bases outside the gene matches: 4. CDR3 DNA: TGCGCCAGCAGCTCCACAGGGGGTCCCTACGAGCAGTACTTC. Protein product: CASSSTGGPYEQYF.

The genes are TRBV11-2 and TRBJ2-1; D is uncertain. This CDR3 contains 15 residues. The germline V gene has CDR1 SGHAT and CDR2 FQNNGV. V was clipped by 0 bases and J by 4 bases, with 10 bases between them. CDR3 nucleotides: TGTGCCAGCAGCTTAGATGCGGCGGATTACAATGAGCAGTTCTTC. It translates to CASSLDAADYNEQFF.

V gene TRBV29-1 combines with J gene TRBJ1-2; TRBD1 matches 9 bases. In germline, CDR1 is SQVTM, CDR2 ANQGSEA. V shed 3 bases and J 0 bases; nucleotides not matched to a gene: 5. The length of the CDR3 is 15 residues. CDR3 protein: CSVETGGVPNYGYTF. The DNA for the CDR3 is TGCAGCGTTGAGACAGGGGGGGTTCCTAACTATGGCTACACCTTC.

The J gene is TRBJ1-6, the V gene TRBV4-1; tentatively, D is TRBD1 (5 bases). Germline V gene sequence: CDR1 MGHRA, CDR2 YSYEKL. The CDR3 runs 18 residues. Between the trimmed V and J ends, which lost 0 bases and 0 bases, there was a span of 12 bases. This CDR3 reads CASSQDLAGYSYNSPLHF. CDR3 nucleotide sequence: TGCGCCAGCAGCCAAGATCTTGCAGGGTACTCCTATAATTCACCCCTCCACTTT.

The V gene is TRBV2, the J gene TRBJ1-5; the D gene is possibly TRBD1 (6 bases). V lost 5 bases and J 4 bases, leaving 12 bases between the germline ends. The CDR3 extends over 14 amino acids. Germline loops: CDR1 SNHLY, CDR2 FYNNEI. The CDR3 reads CASSPGTRNQPQHF. CDR3 DNA sequence: TGTGCCAGCAGTCCCGGGACAAGGAATCAGCCCCAGCATTTT.

This chain links TRBV10-3 with TRBJ2-5; D may be TRBD1 (6 bases). The CDR3 length is 16 residues. V was pared by 3 bases and J by 2 bases, with 16 bases between. CDR1 is ENHRY and CDR2 is SYGVKD in the germline V gene. The DNA for the CDR3 is TGTGCCATCAGTGACTACACGACAGGCCGACAAGAGACCCAGTACTTC. Translation: CAISDYTTGRQETQYF.

The chain has TRBV5-4 and TRBJ2-7; 9 bases are a match to TRBD2. CDR1 is SGHNT and CDR2 is YYREEE in the germline V gene (reference sequence). V was clipped by 4 bases and J by 4 bases; unmatched bases: 9. The CDR3 sequence is 15 residues long. The CDR3 protein is CASSQDSGRVYEQYF. CDR3 in DNA: TGTGCCAGCAGCCAAGATAGCGGGAGAGTTTACGAGCAGTACTTC. The full variable domain, rest sourced from reference TRBV5-4 and TRBJ2-7, is ETGVTQSPTHLIKTRGQQVTLRCSSQSGHNTVSWYQQALGQGPQFIFQYYREEENGRGNFPPRFSGLQFPNYSSELNVNALELDDSALYLCASSQDSGRVYEQYFGPGTRLTVT.

The CDR3 nucleotides read TGTGCCAGCAGCCCCCGACAGGCTGGGGAGACCCAGTACTTC. Its protein product is CASSPRQAGETQYF. The V gene is TRBV7-2, the J gene TRBJ2-5, with D possibly matching TRBD1 (6 bases). The CDR3 sequence is 14 residues long. Per the germline V gene, CDR1 is SGHTA and CDR2 is FQGNSA. V was shortened by 5 bases and J by 5 bases, with 15 bases between the two germline ends.

The chain recombines TRBV9 with TRBJ2-2; D might be TRBD2 (6 bases). V gave up 0 bases and J gave up 0 bases, with 15 bases separating them. CDR3 length equals 18 residues. Germline V gene lookup returns CDR1 SGDLS and CDR2 YYNGEE. The CDR3 coding sequence is TGTGCCAGCAGCGTAGGGTTCGGGTTAGCGGCGAACACCGGGGAGCTGTTTTTT. Amino acid sequence: CASSVGFGLAANTGELFF.

V is TRBV5-6 and J is TRBJ2-3, with D perhaps TRBD1 (5 bases). Per germline, CDR1 SGHDT and CDR2 YYEEEE. Trimming removed 1 base at V and 4 bases at J, with 19 bases between. The CDR3 is 17 amino acids. The CDR3 loop is CASSLFLGRGRADTQYF. For the CDR3, the DNA is TGTGCCAGCAGCTTGTTTCTAGGAAGGGGCCGGGCAGATACGCAGTATTTT.

The chain has TRBV18 and TRBJ2-7; D may be TRBD1 (5 bases). CDR1 KGHSH and CDR2 LQKENI come from the germline V gene. V lost 3 bases and J 0 bases, leaving 15 bases between the germline ends. The CDR3 is 16 amino acids. CDR3 in amino acids: CASSPGIRQSSYEQYF. The CDR3 region has the DNA TGTGCCAGCTCACCGGGTATTAGACAGAGCTCCTACGAGCAGTACTTC.

The chain employs TRBV28 and TRBJ1-2; D ambiguous. The length of the CDR3 is 13 residues. Germline lookup yields CDR1 MDHEN and CDR2 SYDVKM. V gave up 4 bases and J gave up 8 bases, with 14 bases separating them. The chain's CDR3 is CASSSGLLRGYTF. The CDR3, as DNA: TGTGCCAGCAGTTCTGGACTTCTAAGGGGCTACACCTTC.

This chain links TRBV4-1 with TRBJ2-7, with TRBD2 as a possible D gene (5 bases). The CDR3 runs 16 residues. V shed 0 bases and J shed 0 bases, with 12 bases lying between them. Germline V CDR1 and CDR2: MGHRA, YSYEKL. The DNA of the CDR3 is TGCGCCAGCAGCCAAGAACTGGCGGGCAGCTCCTACGAGCAGTACTTC. It encodes CASSQELAGSSYEQYF.